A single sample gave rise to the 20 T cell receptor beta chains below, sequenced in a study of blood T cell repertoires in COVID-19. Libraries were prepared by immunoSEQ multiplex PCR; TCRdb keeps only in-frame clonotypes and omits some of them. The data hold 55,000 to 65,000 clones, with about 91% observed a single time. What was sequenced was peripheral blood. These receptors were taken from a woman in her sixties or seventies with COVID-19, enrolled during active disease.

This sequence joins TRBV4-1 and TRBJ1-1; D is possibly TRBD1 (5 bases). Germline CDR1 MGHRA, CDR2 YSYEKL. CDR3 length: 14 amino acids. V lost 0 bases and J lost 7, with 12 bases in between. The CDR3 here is CASSQDLVQGEAFF. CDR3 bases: TGCGCCAGCAGCCAAGATCTTGTGCAGGGTGAAGCTTTCTTT.

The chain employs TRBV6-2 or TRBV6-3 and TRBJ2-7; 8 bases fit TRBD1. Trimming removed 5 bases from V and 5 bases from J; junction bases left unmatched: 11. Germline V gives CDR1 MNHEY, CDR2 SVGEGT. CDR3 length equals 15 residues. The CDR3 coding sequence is TGTGCCAGCAGTACTCGAACGACAGGGGCGGACGAGCAGTACTTC. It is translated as CASSTRTTGADEQYF.

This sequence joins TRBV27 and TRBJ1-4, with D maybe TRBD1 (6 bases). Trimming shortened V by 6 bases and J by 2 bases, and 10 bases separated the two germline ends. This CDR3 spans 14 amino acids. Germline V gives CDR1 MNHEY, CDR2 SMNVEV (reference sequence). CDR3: CASRGQSTNEKLFF. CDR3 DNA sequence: TGTGCCAGCAGAGGACAGTCTACTAATGAAAAACTGTTTTTT. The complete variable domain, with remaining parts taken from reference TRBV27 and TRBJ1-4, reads EAQVTQNPRYLITVTGKKLTVTCSQNMNHEYMSWYRQDPGLGLRQIYYSMNVEVTDKGDVPEGYKVSRKEKRNFPLILESPSPNQTSLYFCASRGQSTNEKLFFGSGTQLSVL.

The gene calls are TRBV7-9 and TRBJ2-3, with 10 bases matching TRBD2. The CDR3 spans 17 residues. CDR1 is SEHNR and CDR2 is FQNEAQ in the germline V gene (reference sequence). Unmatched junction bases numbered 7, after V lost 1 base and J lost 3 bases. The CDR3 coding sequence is TGTGCCAGCAGCTTAGGTCTAGCGGGAGTCGGAACAGATACGCAGTATTTT. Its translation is CASSLGLAGVGTDTQYF. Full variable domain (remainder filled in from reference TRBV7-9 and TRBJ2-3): DTGVSQNPRHKITKRGQNVTFRCDPISEHNRLYWYRQTLGQGPEFLTYFQNEAQLEKSRLLSDRFSAERPKGSFSTLEIQRTEQGDSAMYLCASSLGLAGVGTDTQYFGPGTRLTVL.

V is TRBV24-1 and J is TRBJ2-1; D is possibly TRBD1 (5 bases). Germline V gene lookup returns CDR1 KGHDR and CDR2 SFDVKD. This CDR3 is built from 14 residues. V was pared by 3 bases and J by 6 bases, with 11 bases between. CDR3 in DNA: TGTGCCACCAGTGATCACACAGGAGCCAATGAGCAGTTCTTC. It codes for CATSDHTGANEQFF.

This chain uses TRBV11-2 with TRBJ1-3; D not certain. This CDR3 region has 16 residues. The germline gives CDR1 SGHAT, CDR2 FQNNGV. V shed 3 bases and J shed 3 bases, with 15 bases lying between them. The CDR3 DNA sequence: TGTGCCAGCAGCTTGGCCCGACGGGTCGATGGAAACACCATATATTTT. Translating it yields CASSLARRVDGNTIYF.

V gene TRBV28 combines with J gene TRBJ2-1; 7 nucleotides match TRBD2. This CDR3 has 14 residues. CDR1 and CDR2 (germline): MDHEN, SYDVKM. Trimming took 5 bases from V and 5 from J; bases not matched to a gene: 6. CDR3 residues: CASSRSGFNNEQFF. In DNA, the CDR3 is TGTGCCAGCAGTCGTAGCGGGTTTAACAATGAGCAGTTCTTC.

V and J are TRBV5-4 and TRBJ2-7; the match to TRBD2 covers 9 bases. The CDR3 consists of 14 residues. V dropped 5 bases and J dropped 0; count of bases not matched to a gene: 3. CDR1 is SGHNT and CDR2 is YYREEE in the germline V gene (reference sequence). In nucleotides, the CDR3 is TGTGCCAGCAGTGCTAGCGGGGTCTCCTACGAGCAGTACTTC. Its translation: CASSASGVSYEQYF.

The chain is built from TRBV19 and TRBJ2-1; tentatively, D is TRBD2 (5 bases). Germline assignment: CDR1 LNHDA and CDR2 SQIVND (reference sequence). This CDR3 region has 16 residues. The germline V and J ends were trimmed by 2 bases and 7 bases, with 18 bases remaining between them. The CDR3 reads CASSISTSGLMNEQFF. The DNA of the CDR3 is TGTGCCAGTAGTATATCTACCAGCGGCCTTATGAATGAGCAGTTCTTC.

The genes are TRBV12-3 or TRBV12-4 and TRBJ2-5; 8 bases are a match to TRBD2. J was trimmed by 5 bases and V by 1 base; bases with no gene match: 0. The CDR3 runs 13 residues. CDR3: CASSLGGGETQYF. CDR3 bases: TGTGCCAGCAGTTTAGGCGGGGGGGAGACCCAGTACTTC.

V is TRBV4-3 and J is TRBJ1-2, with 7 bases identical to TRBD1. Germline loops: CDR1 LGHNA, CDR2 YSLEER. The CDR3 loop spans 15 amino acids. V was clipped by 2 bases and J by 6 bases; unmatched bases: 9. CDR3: CASSQSTGNPNGYTF. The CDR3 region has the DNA TGCGCCAGCAGCCAATCGACAGGGAACCCGAATGGCTACACCTTC.

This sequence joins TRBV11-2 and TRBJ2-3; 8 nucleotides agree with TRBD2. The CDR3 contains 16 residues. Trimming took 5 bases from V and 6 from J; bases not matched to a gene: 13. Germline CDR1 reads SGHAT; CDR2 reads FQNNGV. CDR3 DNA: TGTGCCAGCAGCGCAGGGGTCGGGGGGGGTTTGGATACGCAGTATTTT. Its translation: CASSAGVGGGLDTQYF.

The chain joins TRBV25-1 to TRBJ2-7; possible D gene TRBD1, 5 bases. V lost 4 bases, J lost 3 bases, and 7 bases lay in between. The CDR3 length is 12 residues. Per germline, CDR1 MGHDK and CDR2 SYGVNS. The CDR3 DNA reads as TGTGCCAGCAGTGGGGGCATCTACGAGCAGTACTTC. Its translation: CASSGGIYEQYF.

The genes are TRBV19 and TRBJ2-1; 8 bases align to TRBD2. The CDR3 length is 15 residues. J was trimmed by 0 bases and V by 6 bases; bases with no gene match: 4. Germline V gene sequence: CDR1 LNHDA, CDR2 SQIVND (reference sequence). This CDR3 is CASRVAGSSYNEQFF. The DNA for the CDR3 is TGTGCCAGTAGGGTAGCGGGGAGCTCCTACAATGAGCAGTTCTTC.

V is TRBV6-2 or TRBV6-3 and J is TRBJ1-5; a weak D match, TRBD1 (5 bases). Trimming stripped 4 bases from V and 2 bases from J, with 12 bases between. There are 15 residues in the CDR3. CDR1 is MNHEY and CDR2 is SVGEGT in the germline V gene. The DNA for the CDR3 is TGTGCCAGCAGTTTCGACAGCCTGGGCAATCAGCCCCAGCATTTT. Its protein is CASSFDSLGNQPQHF.

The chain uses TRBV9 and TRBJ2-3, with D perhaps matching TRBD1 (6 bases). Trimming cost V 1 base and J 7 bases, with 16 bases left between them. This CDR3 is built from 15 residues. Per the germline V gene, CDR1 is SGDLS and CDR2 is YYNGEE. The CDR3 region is CASSVLDSSPNTQYF. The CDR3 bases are TGTGCCAGCAGCGTATTGGACAGCAGCCCGAATACGCAGTATTTT.

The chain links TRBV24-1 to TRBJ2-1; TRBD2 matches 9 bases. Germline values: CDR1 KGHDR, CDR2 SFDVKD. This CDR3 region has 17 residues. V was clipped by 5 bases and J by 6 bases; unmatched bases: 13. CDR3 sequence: CATSGSGLAGVGNEQFF. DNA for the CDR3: TGTGCCACCAGTGGATCGGGGTTAGCGGGAGTGGGCAATGAGCAGTTCTTC.

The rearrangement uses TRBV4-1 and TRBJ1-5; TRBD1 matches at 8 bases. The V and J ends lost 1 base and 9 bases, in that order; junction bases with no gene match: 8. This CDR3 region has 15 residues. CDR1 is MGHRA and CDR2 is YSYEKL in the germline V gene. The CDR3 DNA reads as TGCGCCAGCAGCCAAGGGCAGGGGGCTTGGCGGCCCCAGCATTTT. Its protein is CASSQGQGAWRPQHF.

This CDR3 is CASSYSVGREWTDTQYF. For the CDR3, the DNA is TGTGCCAGCAGTTACTCGGTCGGGCGGGAGTGGACAGATACGCAGTATTTT. The chain uses TRBV6-2 or TRBV6-3 and TRBJ2-3; 7 positions agree with TRBD2. This CDR3 contains 17 residues. CDR1 MNHEY and CDR2 SVGEGT come from the germline V gene. Germline trimming cut 0 bases from V and 3 bases from J; bases unmatched to any gene: 9.

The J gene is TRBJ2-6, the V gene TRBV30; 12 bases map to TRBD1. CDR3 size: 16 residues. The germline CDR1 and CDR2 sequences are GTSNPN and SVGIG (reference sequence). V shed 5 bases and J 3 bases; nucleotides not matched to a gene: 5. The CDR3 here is CAWQGTGGRGANVLTF. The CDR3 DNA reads TGTGCCTGGCAAGGGACAGGGGGCCGTGGGGCCAACGTCCTGACTTTC.